This T cell receptor (beta chain) was retrieved from a study of OX40 agonist ivuxolimab in advanced cancers. About the research overall: Dose-escalation patients were diagnosed with hepatocellular carcinoma, melanoma, renal cell cancer or head and neck cancer.

Produced via immunoSEQ multiplex PCR; TCRdb's table is partial and in-frame only. The top ten hold more than 6.5% of the sample, which has about 60,000 clones, 88% seen once. Germline CDR1 reads MNHNY; CDR2 reads SVGAGI (reference sequence). This CDR3 has 15 amino acids. Losses at the gene ends were 6 bases for V and 4 bases for J; bases not matched to a gene: 8. The chain carries TRBV6-6 and TRBJ2-1; 8 bases agree with TRBD2. The origin of this receptor is an adult with an advanced solid tumor such as melanoma, head and neck, liver or kidney cancer. Sequencing was performed on CD4+ or CD8+ T cells sorted from blood, taken in a trial of the OX40 agonist ivuxolimab. The CDR3 region is CASSPGSGIYNEQFF. CDR3 DNA: TGTGCCAGCAGCCCCGGTAGCGGGATTTACAATGAGCAGTTCTTC.